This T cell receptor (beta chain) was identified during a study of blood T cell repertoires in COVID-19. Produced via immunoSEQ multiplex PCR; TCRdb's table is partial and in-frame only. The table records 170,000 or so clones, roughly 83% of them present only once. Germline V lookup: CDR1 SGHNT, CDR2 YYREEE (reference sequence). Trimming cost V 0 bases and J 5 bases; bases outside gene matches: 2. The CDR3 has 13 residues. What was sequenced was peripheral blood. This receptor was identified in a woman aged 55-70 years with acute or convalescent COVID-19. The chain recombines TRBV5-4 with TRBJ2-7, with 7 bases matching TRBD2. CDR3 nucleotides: TGTGCCAGCAGCTTGGAGAGCGGGGACGAGCAGTACTTC. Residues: CASSLESGDEQYF.